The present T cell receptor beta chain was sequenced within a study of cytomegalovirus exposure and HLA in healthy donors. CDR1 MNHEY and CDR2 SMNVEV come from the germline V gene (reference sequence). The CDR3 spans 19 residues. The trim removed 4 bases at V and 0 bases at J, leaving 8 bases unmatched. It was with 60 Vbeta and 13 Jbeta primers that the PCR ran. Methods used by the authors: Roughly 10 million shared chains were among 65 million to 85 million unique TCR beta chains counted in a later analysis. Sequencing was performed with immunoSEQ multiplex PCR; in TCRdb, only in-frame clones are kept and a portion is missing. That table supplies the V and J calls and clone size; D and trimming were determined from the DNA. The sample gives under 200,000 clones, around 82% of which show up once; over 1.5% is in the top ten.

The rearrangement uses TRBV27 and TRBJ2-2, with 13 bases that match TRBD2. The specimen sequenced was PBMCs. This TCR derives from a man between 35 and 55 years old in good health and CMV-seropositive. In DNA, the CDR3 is TGTGCCAGCAGTTCAAGACTAGCGGGAGGAAAATCGAACACCGGGGAGCTGTTTTTT. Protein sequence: CASSSRLAGGKSNTGELFF.